Listed here are 10 T cell receptor beta chains from one sample, sequenced in a study of beta chain features in type 1 diabetes. Study conclusions and caveats: Shorter TCRB CDR3s, moderately but significantly so, marked every one of the four CD4+ subsets in Type 1 diabetes patients.

Expressed TCRB transcripts were sequenced because the entire RNA isolate underwent reverse transcription. Using immunoSEQ multiplex PCR, the repertoire was profiled, and TCRdb retains in-frame clones only, with some absent. Of about 340,000 clones listed, around 9.7% are singletons. The antigens these receptors bind are not known. Source material: central memory CD4+ T cells from blood. The receptors were sampled from a man aged 25-45 years with type 1 diabetes.

The rearrangement uses TRBV10-1 and TRBJ2-2; D is ambiguous. Germline CDR1 reads WNHNN; CDR2 reads SYGVQD (reference sequence). The CDR3 length is 14 residues. V was trimmed by 5 bases and J by 0 bases, leaving 7 bases between them. The CDR3 region has the DNA TGCGCCAGCAGTCGTTACGCGAACACCGGGGAGCTGTTTTTT. It encodes CASSRYANTGELFF.

This clone was found a few times. The chain employs TRBV30 and TRBJ2-3, with D possibly being TRBD1 (6 bases). V dropped 3 bases and J dropped 1 base, with 14 bases sitting between them. The CDR3 loop spans 15 amino acids. Germline CDR1 and CDR2: GTSNPN and SVGIG (reference sequence). The CDR3 bases are TGTGCCTGGAGGAACGGGGACACCCGCACAGATACGCAGTATTTT. Translating it yields CAWRNGDTRTDTQYF.

The rearrangement uses TRBV5-1 and TRBJ1-4; D call uncertain. The V gene's germline CDR1 is SGHRS and CDR2 YFSETQ. The CDR3 loop spans 15 amino acids. The ends were cut back, 3 bases at V and 8 bases at J, with 17 bases in the middle. The CDR3 DNA sequence: TGCGCCAGCAGCTCCGTGACGGCCGGGATGGAAAAACTGTTTTTT. Its protein is CASSSVTAGMEKLFF.

This clone was counted ten times or more. V and J are TRBV28 and TRBJ2-5; D may be TRBD2 (5 bases). The V end lost 2 bases, the J end lost 3 bases, and 22 bases lay between the germline ends. Germline V lookup: CDR1 MDHEN, CDR2 SYDVKM. This CDR3 spans 18 amino acids. CDR3 coding DNA: TGTGCCAGCAGTTTAATCAGATTGGGGAGTCCTTCGGAAGAGACCCAGTACTTC. The encoded protein is CASSLIRLGSPSEETQYF.

The chain links TRBV7-9 to TRBJ2-3; possibly TRBD2 for D (5 bases). Trimming cost V 3 bases and J 2 bases, with 9 bases left between them. Germline lookup yields CDR1 SEHNR and CDR2 FQNEAQ (reference sequence). This CDR3 is 14 amino acids long. DNA of the CDR3: TGTGCCAGCAGCTTGGATAGCGTCACAGATACGCAGTATTTT. Its protein is CASSLDSVTDTQYF.

This clone was detected ten times or more. CDR3: CASSAGWVAGRELFF. CDR3 bases: TGTGCCAGCAGCGCCGGGTGGGTAGCCGGCAGGGAGCTGTTTTTT. The chain links TRBV9 to TRBJ2-2, with no clear D. The CDR3 is 15 residues long. Trimming pared 3 bases from V and 9 bases from J, leaving 18 bases between. The germline V gene encodes CDR1 SGDLS and CDR2 YYNGEE.

V and J are TRBV4-3 and TRBJ2-3; tentative D call: TRBD2 (6 bases). V lost 3 bases and J lost 5, with 24 bases in between. The length of the CDR3 is 18 residues. CDR1 is LGHNA and CDR2 is YSLEER in the germline V gene. CDR3: CASSHPKVGGGLGDTQYF. Here the CDR3 DNA reads TGCGCCAGCAGCCACCCCAAAGTGGGGGGTGGGCTTGGAGATACGCAGTATTTT.

This clone was picked up a small number of times. The chain recombines TRBV11-2 with TRBJ2-5; no definite D call. Trimming took 5 bases from V and 3 from J, leaving 4 bases between them. The length of the CDR3 is 11 residues. Looked up from germline, CDR1 is SGHAT and CDR2 is FQNNGV. CDR3 nucleotide sequence: TGTGCCAGCAGCAATGAAGAGACCCAGTACTTC. Its protein is CASSNEETQYF. The full variable domain, completed using reference TRBV11-2 and TRBJ2-5, is EAGVAQSPRYKIIEKRQSVAFWCNPISGHATLYWYQQILGQGPKLLIQFQNNGVVDDSQLPKDRFSAERLKGVDSTLKIQPAKLEDSAVYLCASSNEETQYFGPGTRLLVL.

The sample holds a few counts of this clone. The V call is TRBV6-6, the J call TRBJ2-3, with 7 bases fitting TRBD1. The CDR3 is 14 amino acids. From germline, CDR1 is MNHNY and CDR2 SVGAGI (reference sequence). Unmatched junction bases numbered 7, after V lost 6 bases and J lost 4 bases. The chain's CDR3 is CASRETGASDTQYF. CDR3 coding DNA: TGTGCCAGCAGAGAAACAGGGGCTTCAGATACGCAGTATTTT.

This chain connects TRBV19 to TRBJ1-4; D is ambiguous. V was cut by 11 bases and J by 7 bases, with 11 bases left in between. Germline values: CDR1 LNHDA, CDR2 SQIVND (reference sequence). The CDR3 sequence is 11 residues long. CDR3 sequence reads: CAGGHSEKLFF. DNA of the CDR3: TGTGCCGGCGGCCACTCTGAAAAACTGTTTTTT.